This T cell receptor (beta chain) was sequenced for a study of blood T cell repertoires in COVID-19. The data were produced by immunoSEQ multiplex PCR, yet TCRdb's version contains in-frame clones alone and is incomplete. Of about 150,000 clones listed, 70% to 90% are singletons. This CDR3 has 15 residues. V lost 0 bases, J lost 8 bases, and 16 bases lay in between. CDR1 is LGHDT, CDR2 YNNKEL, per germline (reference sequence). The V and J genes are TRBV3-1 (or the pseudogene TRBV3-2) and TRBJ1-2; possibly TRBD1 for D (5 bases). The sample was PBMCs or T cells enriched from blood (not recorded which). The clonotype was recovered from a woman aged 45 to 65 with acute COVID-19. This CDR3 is CASSQDSGGRGGYTF. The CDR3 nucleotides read TGTGCCAGCAGCCAAGATTCGGGGGGACGTGGCGGCTACACCTTC.